One sample yielded the 16 T cell receptor beta chains listed below, sequenced in a study of PD-1 blockade in classical Hodgkin lymphoma. Each of the patients experienced relapse following autologous stem cell transplantation, and their brentuximab vedotin exposure differed. Some clones are missing from TCRdb's copy, which holds only in-frame ones; the method was immunoSEQ multiplex PCR. Of about 97,000 clones detected, roughly 84% appear once; the ten largest clones hold approximately 12%. The material was peripheral blood mononuclear cells (PBMCs), obtained at baseline. The source of these receptors is a human donor with classical Hodgkin lymphoma.

The chain couples TRBV5-1 to TRBJ2-2; 8 nucleotides agree with TRBD2. CDR1 is SGHRS and CDR2 is YFSETQ in the germline V gene. Trimming at V came to 0 bases and at J to 7 bases, leaving 17 bases not matched to a gene. CDR3 length equals 19 residues. CDR3 sequence: CASSLAQFSGLVRNGELFF. In DNA, the CDR3 is TGCGCCAGCAGCTTGGCCCAATTCTCGGGACTAGTGCGAAACGGGGAGCTGTTTTTT. Variable domain in full (rest from reference TRBV5-1 and TRBJ2-2): KAGVTQTPRYLIKTRGQQVTLSCSPISGHRSVSWYQQTPGQGLQFLFEYFSETQRNKGNFPGRFSGRQFSNSRSEMNVSTLELGDSALYLCASSLAQFSGLVRNGELFFGEGSRLTVL.

The genes are TRBV10-2 and TRBJ2-4; 10 bases align to TRBD2. Unmatched junction bases numbered 3, after V lost 4 bases and J lost 0 bases. The CDR3 loop spans 16 amino acids. Germline V gene data show CDR1 as WSHSY and CDR2 as SAAADI. The CDR3 here is CASSGASGGAKNIQYF. The DNA of the CDR3 is TGCGCCAGCAGTGGGGCTAGCGGGGGAGCCAAAAACATTCAGTACTTC.

The chain recombines TRBV18 with TRBJ2-3; D uncertain. This CDR3 is 9 amino acids long. Germline CDR1 is KGHSH and CDR2 is LQKENI. Trimming shortened V by 0 bases and J by 14 bases, and 3 bases separated the two germline ends. The CDR3: CASSPPPYF. In nucleotides, the CDR3 is TGTGCCAGCTCACCACCGCCGTATTTT. The full variable domain, rest sourced from reference TRBV18 and TRBJ2-3, is NAGVMQNPRHLVRRRGQEARLRCSPMKGHSHVYWYRQLPEEGLKFMVYLQKENIIDESGMPKERFSAEFPKEGPSILRIQQVVRGDSAAYFCASSPPPYFGPGTRLTVL.

V is TRBV6-5 and J is TRBJ2-7; D unresolved. CDR3 length: 14 amino acids. Germline V gene sequence: CDR1 MNHEY, CDR2 SVGAGI. Trimming shortened V by 0 bases and J by 3 bases, and 9 bases separated the two germline ends. The CDR3, as DNA: TGTGCCAGCAGTTACTCTGGTCGGTACTACGAGCAGTACTTC. It encodes CASSYSGRYYEQYF.

The chain recombines TRBV11-2 with TRBJ2-1, with D possibly TRBD1 on 5 matching bases. CDR1 and CDR2 from the germline V gene are SGHAT and FQNNGV. CDR3 length: 16 amino acids. V was cut by 2 bases and J by 9 bases, with 20 bases left in between. CDR3 sequence: CASSLSPSGPRGEQFF. CDR3 in DNA: TGTGCCAGCAGCTTAAGCCCTTCCGGGCCAAGGGGTGAGCAGTTCTTC. The full variable domain, its missing parts supplied by reference TRBV11-2 and TRBJ2-1, is EAGVAQSPRYKIIEKRQSVAFWCNPISGHATLYWYQQILGQGPKLLIQFQNNGVVDDSQLPKDRFSAERLKGVDSTLKIQPAKLEDSAVYLCASSLSPSGPRGEQFFGPGTRLTVL.

The gene calls are TRBV15 and TRBJ2-5; 9 bases match TRBD1. Germline CDR1 reads LNHNV; CDR2 reads YYDKDF (reference sequence). The J segment lost 5 bases and the V segment lost 3 bases, leaving 10 bases of the junction unmatched. This CDR3 region has 16 residues. The CDR3 is CATSSSPGTGYETQYF. The DNA of the CDR3 is TGTGCCACCAGCAGTAGCCCGGGGACAGGGTATGAGACCCAGTACTTC.

This clone was counted once. Here the CDR3 DNA reads TGTGCCAGCAGTGTTTCGGGTGGTACAGATACGCAGTATTTT. Encoded protein: CASSVSGGTDTQYF. V is TRBV2 and J is TRBJ2-3; D is uncertain. The ends were cut back, 4 bases at V and 3 bases at J, with 11 bases in the middle. The germline gives CDR1 SNHLY, CDR2 FYNNEI. The CDR3 spans 14 residues.

CDR3 sequence: CASSPGGAGQETQYF. The CDR3 DNA follows: TGTGCCAGCAGCCCAGGGGGCGCGGGGCAAGAGACCCAGTACTTC. The chain has TRBV11-3 and TRBJ2-5, with 8 bases fitting TRBD1. This CDR3 spans 15 amino acids. Trimming took 5 bases from V and 2 from J; bases not matched to a gene: 7. CDR1 and CDR2 (germline): SGHNT, YENEEA.

The chain joins TRBV14 to TRBJ2-2; D gene uncertain. Germline loops: CDR1 SGHDN, CDR2 FVKESK. V lost 0 bases, J lost 6 bases, and 8 bases lay in between. The CDR3 covers 14 residues. The chain's CDR3 is CASSQEAIPGELFF. The DNA of the CDR3 is TGTGCCAGCAGCCAAGAGGCAATCCCCGGGGAGCTGTTTTTT.

The chain carries TRBV9 and TRBJ2-1, with D possibly being TRBD2 (5 bases). Germline V gene data show CDR1 as SGDLS and CDR2 as YYNGEE. V lost 2 bases, J lost 5 bases, and 11 bases lay in between. The CDR3 is made up of 14 amino acids. The CDR3 coding sequence is TGTGCCAGCAGCGTTAGCGTCAGAAACAATGAGCAGTTCTTC. Encoded protein: CASSVSVRNNEQFF.

The CDR3 DNA reads TGTGCCAGCAGCTTAGGGGACGGATTGACCTCCTACGAGCAGTACTTC. It codes for CASSLGDGLTSYEQYF. The rearrangement uses TRBV7-2 and TRBJ2-7; D tentatively fits TRBD1 or TRBD2 (5 bases each). Trimming shortened V by 1 base and J by 0 bases, and 13 bases separated the two germline ends. Germline loops: CDR1 SGHTA, CDR2 FQGNSA. There are 16 residues in the CDR3. Full variable domain (rest looked up from reference TRBV7-2 and TRBJ2-7): GAGVSQSPSNKVTEKGKDVELRCDPISGHTALYWYRQSLGQGLEFLIYFQGNSAPDKSGLPSDRFSAERTGGSVSTLTIQRTQQEDSAVYLCASSLGDGLTSYEQYFGPGTRLTVT.

The rearrangement joins TRBV6-4 to TRBJ2-7, with TRBD2 identical over 10 bases. CDR3 length equals 15 residues. V lost 4 bases, J lost 5 bases, and 8 bases stayed unmatched. Germline V CDR1 and CDR2: MRHNA, SNTAGT. CDR3 residues: CASSGKGLAPDEQYF. The CDR3 DNA is TGTGCCAGCAGTGGTAAGGGACTAGCGCCAGACGAGCAGTACTTC.

The gene calls are TRBV2 and TRBJ2-5; no clear D. The V gene's germline CDR1 is SNHLY and CDR2 FYNNEI. This CDR3 has 11 amino acids. Trimming removed 8 bases at V and 3 bases at J, with 7 bases between. The CDR3 bases are TGTGCCAGCGCCGTGGAAGAGACCCAGTACTTC. It specifies CASAVEETQYF.

The rearrangement joins TRBV2 to TRBJ2-7; TRBD1 matches 7 bases. Germline V gene data show CDR1 as SNHLY and CDR2 as FYNNEI. This CDR3 is built from 12 residues. V was clipped by 8 bases and J by 2 bases; unmatched bases: 3. CDR3 residues: CASGGQAYEQYF. CDR3 DNA sequence: TGTGCCAGCGGCGGACAGGCCTACGAGCAGTACTTC.

V is TRBV19 and J is TRBJ2-5; TRBD1 is a possible D gene (5 bases). V lost 6 bases to trimming and J lost 1 base, with 18 bases between them. The CDR3 is 16 amino acids. Germline assignment: CDR1 LNHDA and CDR2 SQIVND (reference sequence). The CDR3 DNA reads as TGTGCCAGTAGGAGCAGGGCACACGAACCCCAAGAGACCCAGTACTTC. This sequence encodes CASRSRAHEPQETQYF.

The gene calls are TRBV7-9 and TRBJ2-1; 8 nucleotides match TRBD2. The CDR3 runs 15 residues. V shed 4 bases and J 6 bases; nucleotides not matched to a gene: 8. Germline assignment: CDR1 SEHNR and CDR2 FQNEAQ (reference sequence). CDR3 nucleotide sequence: TGTGCCAGCAGCTCTTTAGCGGGACCCCCCAATGAGCAGTTCTTC. Encoded protein: CASSSLAGPPNEQFF. The variable domain in full, completed from reference TRBV7-9 and TRBJ2-1, reads DTGVSQNPRHKITKRGQNVTFRCDPISEHNRLYWYRQTLGQGPEFLTYFQNEAQLEKSRLLSDRFSAERPKGSFSTLEIQRTEQGDSAMYLCASSSLAGPPNEQFFGPGTRLTVL.